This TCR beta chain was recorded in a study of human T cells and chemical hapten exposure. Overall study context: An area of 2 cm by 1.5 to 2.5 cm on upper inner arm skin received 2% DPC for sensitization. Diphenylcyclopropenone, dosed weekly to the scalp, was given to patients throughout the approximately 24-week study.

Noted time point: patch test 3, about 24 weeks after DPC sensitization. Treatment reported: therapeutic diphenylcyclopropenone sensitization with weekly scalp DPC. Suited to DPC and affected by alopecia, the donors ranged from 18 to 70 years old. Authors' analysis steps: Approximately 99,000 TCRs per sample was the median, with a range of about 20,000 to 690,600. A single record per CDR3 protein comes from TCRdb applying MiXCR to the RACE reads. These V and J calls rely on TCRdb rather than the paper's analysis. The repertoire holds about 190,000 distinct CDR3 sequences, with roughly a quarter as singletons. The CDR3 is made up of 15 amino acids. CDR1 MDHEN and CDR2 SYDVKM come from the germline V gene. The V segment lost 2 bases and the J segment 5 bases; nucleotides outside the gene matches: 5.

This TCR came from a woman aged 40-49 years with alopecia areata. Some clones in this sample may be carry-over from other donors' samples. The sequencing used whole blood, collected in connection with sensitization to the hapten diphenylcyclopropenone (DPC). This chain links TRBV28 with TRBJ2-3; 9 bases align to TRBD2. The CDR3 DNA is TGTGCCAGCAGTTTAGCGGGAGGGCTTCAAGATACGCAGTATTTT. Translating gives CASSLAGGLQDTQYF.